The clone carrying this T cell receptor (beta chain) was picked up a small number of times. The record originates from a study of T cells after yellow fever vaccination. TCRdb reanalysed the 5' RACE reads using MiXCR and keeps one entry per CDR3 protein. The top ten hold more than 13% of the sample, which has 600,000 to 750,000 distinct CDR3 sequences, around an eighth seen once. CDR1 is SGHDT, CDR2 YYEEEE, per germline. V was shortened by 9 bases and J by 7 bases, with 13 bases between the two germline ends. This CDR3 comprises 12 residues. The source was PBMCs, collected on the day of the yellow fever booster vaccination. V usage is TRBV5-6 and J usage is TRBJ2-2, with D possibly being TRBD1 (6 bases). This receptor was identified in a man under 40 who received the YFV17D yellow fever vaccine. The CDR3 nucleotides read TGTGCCACAGGGGTCTCAGTCGGGGAGCTGTTTTTT. It encodes CATGVSVGELFF.